Described below is a single T cell receptor beta chain sequence and its context. This record belongs to a study of blood T cell repertoires in COVID-19. Study overall: Researchers got acute and convalescent COVID-19 samples from the United States, Italy and Spain. PBMCs, B-cell-depleted T cells, or T cells provided the cDNA or gDNA that made up the material.

Original processing methods: How many nucleated cells were present was estimated from reference gene primer amplification. Measured with immunoSEQ multiplex PCR; TCRdb has only the in-frame clones, and not every one. The V and J calls and clone size come from that table; D and trimming were worked out from the DNA. The sample gives 90,000 to 130,000 clones, about 75% of which show up once; under 20% is in the top ten. The length of the CDR3 is 16 residues. Looked up from germline, CDR1 is MGHRA and CDR2 is YSYEKL. The trim removed 4 bases at V and 8 bases at J, leaving 14 bases unmatched. The genes are TRBV4-1 and TRBJ2-4, with TRBD2 matching over 7 bases. The TCR was taken from a woman older than 75 with active or convalescent COVID-19. The sequenced material came from peripheral blood. CDR3 residues: CASSLRTSWGEDIQYF. The DNA of the CDR3 is TGCGCCAGCAGCCTACGGACTAGTTGGGGTGAGGACATTCAGTACTTC.